A single sample gave rise to the 18 T cell receptor beta chains below, sequenced in a study of response to subunit inactivated influenza vaccine. TCRdb used MiXCR to reprocess the RT-PCR reads, holding one entry per CDR3 protein. This repertoire shows fewer than 400,000 distinct CDR3 sequences, 20% to 25% found once; its top ten account for about 10%. The input for sequencing was PBMCs from blood, taken about 20 months after vaccination. These receptors were obtained from a man between 50 and 70 years old who received an inactivated influenza vaccine.

This clonotype showed up just once. This chain links TRBV6-2 or TRBV6-3 with TRBJ2-7; TRBD1 might be the D (5 bases). CDR3 size: 13 residues. The V end was cut by 7 bases, the J end by 5 bases, with 15 bases between. From germline, CDR1 is MNHEY and CDR2 SVGEGT. This CDR3 is CASIIQVSNEQYF. CDR3 nucleotide sequence: TGTGCCAGCATTATACAGGTTTCCAACGAGCAGTACTTC.

The chain links TRBV20-1 to TRBJ2-1; 9 positions match TRBD2. The CDR3 is 16 amino acids. V lost 0 bases to trimming and J lost 3 bases; unmatched junction nucleotides: 6. Germline loops: CDR1 DFQATT, CDR2 SNEGSKA (reference sequence). CDR3 amino acids: CSARDPAGGVYNEQFF. The CDR3 bases are TGCAGTGCTAGAGATCCTGCGGGAGGGGTCTACAATGAGCAGTTCTTC.

The V and J genes are TRBV7-9 and TRBJ1-1, with unresolved D. V was shortened by 2 bases and J by 5 bases, with 15 bases between the two germline ends. CDR1 is SEHNR, CDR2 FQNEAQ, per germline (reference sequence). CDR3 size: 15 residues. CDR3 sequence reads: CASSLTPVRETEAFF. The CDR3, as DNA: TGTGCCAGCAGCTTAACACCTGTCAGAGAGACTGAAGCTTTCTTT.

V is TRBV9 and J is TRBJ2-2, with 9 positions matching TRBD1. This CDR3 is 16 amino acids long. The ends lost 3 bases at V and 1 base at J; junction bases unmatched: 4. From germline, CDR1 is SGDLS and CDR2 YYNGEE. The CDR3 loop reads CASSEQGAGNTGELFF. CDR3 nucleotide sequence: TGTGCCAGCAGCGAACAGGGGGCTGGGAACACCGGGGAGCTGTTTTTT.

The chain uses TRBV30 and TRBJ1-1; D is unclear. Germline V CDR1 and CDR2: GTSNPN, SVGIG (reference sequence). Trimming pared 2 bases from V and 1 base from J, leaving 8 bases between. The CDR3 covers 13 residues. CDR3 loop: CAWSLGENTEAFF. CDR3 nucleotides: TGTGCCTGGAGTCTCGGGGAGAACACTGAAGCTTTCTTT.

This clonotype was detected many times. The rearrangement uses TRBV12-3 or TRBV12-4 and TRBJ2-3; D is possibly TRBD1 (6 bases). The CDR3 covers 15 residues. The V and J ends lost 3 bases and 2 bases respectively, with 12 bases between them. CDR3 amino acids: CASSLRQEITDTQYF. The CDR3 bases are TGTGCCAGCAGTTTGAGACAGGAGATCACAGATACGCAGTATTTT.

This clonotype was detected ten times or more. The CDR3 reads CASSFGTYNEQFF. DNA of the CDR3: TGTGCCAGCAGTTTCGGGACGTACAATGAGCAGTTCTTC. The gene calls are TRBV12-3 or TRBV12-4 and TRBJ2-1; D tentatively fits TRBD1 or TRBD2 (5 bases each). The CDR3 length is 13 residues. Trimming removed 3 bases at V and 4 bases at J, with 7 bases between.

This clonotype was picked up many times. The chain combines TRBV6-2 or TRBV6-3 with TRBJ1-2; the match to TRBD1 covers 7 bases. The CDR3 contains 13 residues. J was trimmed by 4 bases and V by 7 bases; bases with no gene match: 6. Germline assignment: CDR1 MNHEY and CDR2 SVGEGT. The CDR3 spells CASTRDSSYGYTF. The CDR3 coding sequence is TGTGCCAGCACCCGGGACAGTTCCTATGGCTACACCTTC.

The V and J genes are TRBV9 and TRBJ2-7, with 9 bases identical to TRBD1. This CDR3 comprises 14 residues. The V gene's germline CDR1 is SGDLS and CDR2 YYNGEE. V dropped 3 bases and J dropped 2; count of bases not matched to a gene: 3. In DNA form, the CDR3 reads TGTGCCAGCAGCGCCCGGACAGGGGCCTACGAGCAGTACTTC. Translation: CASSARTGAYEQYF.

The CDR3 DNA reads TGCAGTGCTAGAGATCCGTGGACTAGCGGCTCAGATACGCAGTATTTT. This gives the protein CSARDPWTSGSDTQYF. The chain couples TRBV20-1 to TRBJ2-3, with 10 bases matching TRBD2. This CDR3 has 16 residues. V shed 0 bases, J shed 4 bases, and the junction held 7 bases outside the gene matches. Germline-derived CDR1 and CDR2 are DFQATT and SNEGSKA (reference sequence).

V usage is TRBV18 and J usage is TRBJ1-1; tentatively, D is TRBD1 (5 bases). Looked up from germline, CDR1 is KGHSH and CDR2 is LQKENI. Trimming pared 8 bases from V and 4 bases from J, leaving 20 bases between. The CDR3 is 15 residues long. CDR3 nucleotides: TGTGCCAGCGGCGGGGCACTCGTGGAAGGCACTGAAGCTTTCTTT. As protein: CASGGALVEGTEAFF.

The chain recombines TRBV7-2 with TRBJ1-4; D gene unclear. Germline assignment: CDR1 SGHTA and CDR2 FQGNSA. The V end lost 5 bases, the J end lost 8 bases, and 12 bases lay between the germline ends. The CDR3 runs 13 residues. CDR3 sequence (DNA): TGTGCCAGCAGCAAATATCACGAGGAAAAACTGTTTTTT. Its translation: CASSKYHEEKLFF. Supplemented by reference TRBV7-2 and TRBJ1-4, the full variable domain reads GAGVSQSPSNKVTEKGKDVELRCDPISGHTALYWYRQSLGQGLEFLIYFQGNSAPDKSGLPSDRFSAERTGGSVSTLTIQRTQQEDSAVYLCASSKYHEEKLFFGSGTQLSVL.

The genes are TRBV12-3 or TRBV12-4 and TRBJ1-1, with D perhaps matching TRBD1 (6 bases). Between the trimmed V and J ends, which lost 2 bases and 3 bases, there was a span of 25 bases. This CDR3 contains 19 residues. CDR3 protein: CASSLQGKLARLDDTEAFF. CDR3 bases: TGTGCCAGCAGTTTACAGGGGAAGCTCGCACGGCTTGATGACACTGAAGCTTTCTTT.

J is TRBJ1-2 and V is TRBV5-1; TRBD1 aligns across 10 bases. Trimming cost V 0 bases and J 4 bases; bases outside gene matches: 6. CDR1 is SGHRS and CDR2 is YFSETQ in the germline V gene. The CDR3 spans 16 residues. The CDR3 protein is CASSLGQGAISYGYTF. The CDR3 DNA sequence: TGCGCCAGCAGCTTGGGACAGGGGGCGATCAGCTATGGCTACACCTTC.

This clonotype has just a few counts. The chain carries TRBV20-1 and TRBJ1-5, with D hard to call. The V gene lost 6 bases and the J gene lost 0 bases, with 12 bases spanning the gap. Germline V gene sequence: CDR1 DFQATT, CDR2 SNEGSKA (reference sequence). The CDR3 consists of 14 residues. In DNA, the CDR3 is TGCAGTGCCAAAGACGGGTCTAGCAATCAGCCCCAGCATTTT. Translating gives CSAKDGSSNQPQHF.

The chain recombines TRBV2 with TRBJ1-5; 7 bases are shared with TRBD1. The last part of the DNA fits TRBJ2-3 better; the J call may be wrong. CDR3 length: 14 amino acids. CDR1 SNHLY and CDR2 FYNNEI come from the germline V gene. CDR3: CASSGDSYNQPQYF. The CDR3 DNA is TGTGCCAGCAGCGGGGACAGTTACAATCAGCCCCAGTATTTT.

The CDR3 DNA reads as TGTGCCAGCAGCTTAACTCGTAGTAACACTGAAGCTTTCTTT. It yields the protein CASSLTRSNTEAFF. This rearrangement joins TRBV7-2 to TRBJ1-1, with no clear D. Germline CDR1 and CDR2: SGHTA and FQGNSA. This CDR3 region has 14 residues. Between the trimmed V and J ends, which lost 2 bases and 2 bases, there was a span of 9 bases.

This chain links TRBV9 with TRBJ1-5, with 7 bases that match TRBD1. The CDR3 is 14 residues long. The germline CDR1 and CDR2 sequences are SGDLS and YYNGEE. Trimming at V came to 4 bases and at J to 5 bases, leaving 6 bases not matched to a gene. The CDR3 region has the DNA TGTGCCAGCAGCACAGGGGCATTCGATCAGCCCCAGCATTTT. Its protein is CASSTGAFDQPQHF.